Below, one T cell receptor beta chain is given with its context. The entry originates in a study of T cell changes during pregnancy in multiple sclerosis. Germline V lookup: CDR1 SGDLS, CDR2 YYNGEE. V lost 4 bases, J lost 5 bases, and 15 bases lay in between. This CDR3 is built from 15 residues. Profiled with immunoSEQ multiplex PCR; TCRdb holds only in-frame clones, not every one. The repertoire holds roughly 90,000 clones, with approximately 90% as singletons. This specimen was peripheral blood, taken before pregnancy. The source of this sequence is a female donor with multiple sclerosis, enrolled in a pregnancy study. The gene calls are TRBV9 and TRBJ2-2, with D possibly matching TRBD2 (6 bases). Here the CDR3 DNA reads TGTGCCAGCAGCCCAGAAGGAGGGGAGACCGGGGAGCTGTTTTTT. This gives the protein CASSPEGGETGELFF.